The clone carrying this T cell receptor (beta chain) was recorded once. The CDR3 loop spans 14 amino acids. The germline V gene encodes CDR1 MDHEN and CDR2 SYDVKM. Trimming left V 6 bases short and J 2 bases short, with 14 bases between. The data belong to a study of blood T cell repertoires in COVID-19. Using immunoSEQ multiplex PCR, the repertoire was profiled, and TCRdb retains in-frame clones only, with some absent. The sample lists about 300,000 clones; approximately 84% were seen once. Cohort 3 donors counted as recovered after two negative PCRs, clearance, or resolved symptoms. The material sequenced was PBMCs or T cells enriched from blood (not recorded which). The receptor's source is a man aged 30-40 years who had recovered from COVID-19. The J gene is TRBJ2-7, the V gene TRBV28; D not certain. CDR3: CASSRGGGAYEQYF. CDR3 bases: TGTGCCAGCAGCCGCGGCGGTGGTGCCTACGAGCAGTACTTC.